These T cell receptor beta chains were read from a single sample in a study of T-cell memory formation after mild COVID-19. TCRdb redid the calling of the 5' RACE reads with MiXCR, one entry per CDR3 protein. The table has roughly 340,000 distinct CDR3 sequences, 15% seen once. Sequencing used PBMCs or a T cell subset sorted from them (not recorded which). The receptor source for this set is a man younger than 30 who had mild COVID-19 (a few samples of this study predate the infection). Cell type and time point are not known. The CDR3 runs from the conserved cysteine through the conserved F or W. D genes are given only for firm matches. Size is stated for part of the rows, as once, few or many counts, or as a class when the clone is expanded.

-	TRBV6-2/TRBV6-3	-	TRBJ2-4	CASVSREGWAKNIQYF	TGTGCCAGCGTCTCCAGGGAAGGATGGGCCAAAAACATTCAGTACTTC
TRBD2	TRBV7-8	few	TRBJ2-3	CASSFGSGGGTDTQYF	TGTGCCAGCAGCTTCGGTAGCGGGGGGGGGACAGATACGCAGTATTTT
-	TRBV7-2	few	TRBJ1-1	CASTRGGSDTEAFF	TGTGCCAGCACCCGAGGGGGATCCGACACTGAAGCTTTCTTT
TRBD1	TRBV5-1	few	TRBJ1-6	CASSLAQGTGHSPLHF	TGCGCCAGCAGCTTGGCCCAGGGGACAGGGCATTCACCCCTCCACTTT
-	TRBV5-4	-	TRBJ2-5	CASSGGTKRYQETQYF	TGTGCCAGCAGCGGAGGGACCAAGAGGTACCAAGAGACCCAGTACTTC
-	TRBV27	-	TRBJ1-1	CASSLFGNTEAFF	TGTGCCAGCAGTTTATTTGGGAACACTGAAGCTTTCTTT
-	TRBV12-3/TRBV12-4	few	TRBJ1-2	CASSFGASWSGYTF	TGTGCCAGCAGTTTCGGCGCCTCATGGAGTGGCTACACCTTC
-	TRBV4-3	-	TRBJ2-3	CASSQSVGGAADTQYF	TGCGCCAGCAGCCAATCGGTTGGGGGGGCAGCAGATACGCAGTATTTT
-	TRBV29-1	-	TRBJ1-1	CSVGRWVEYTEAFF	TGCAGCGTTGGTAGGTGGGTTGAGTACACTGAAGCTTTCTTT
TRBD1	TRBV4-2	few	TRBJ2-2	CASSQSQGTGVPGELFF	TGTGCCAGCAGCCAGTCTCAGGGGACAGGCGTGCCCGGGGAGCTGTTTTTT
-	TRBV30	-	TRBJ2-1	CAWSVDWRGAGAYNEQFF	TGTGCCTGGAGTGTAGACTGGCGCGGGGCTGGGGCCTACAATGAGCAGTTCTTC
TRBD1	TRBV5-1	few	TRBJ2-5	CASSQGQEVETQYF	TGCGCCAGCAGCCAGGGACAGGAGGTAGAGACCCAGTACTTC
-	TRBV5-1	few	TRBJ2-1	CASRVSGSYNEQFF	TGCGCCAGCAGAGTTTCGGGCTCCTACAATGAGCAGTTCTTC
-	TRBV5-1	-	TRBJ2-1	CASTNGAGAPLNEQFF	TGCGCCAGCACTAATGGGGCGGGGGCTCCCCTCAATGAGCAGTTCTTC
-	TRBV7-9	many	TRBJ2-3	CASSPTADTQYF	TGTGCCAGCAGTCCTACAGCAGATACGCAGTATTTT
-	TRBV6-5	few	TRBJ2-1	CASSFALRGRGEQFF	TGTGCCAGCAGTTTCGCCTTGCGGGGGCGAGGTGAGCAGTTCTTC
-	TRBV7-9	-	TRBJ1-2	CASSPPDGTPNYGYTF	TGTGCCAGCAGCCCCCCGGACGGGACCCCTAACTATGGCTACACCTTC
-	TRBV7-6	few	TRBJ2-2	CASSPVVGASTGELFF	TGTGCCAGCAGCCCCGTAGTGGGGGCGAGCACCGGGGAGCTGTTTTTT
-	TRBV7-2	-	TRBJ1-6	CASSLEDRRAYNSPLHF	TGTGCCAGCAGCTTAGAAGACCGGAGGGCTTATAATTCACCCCTCCACTTT
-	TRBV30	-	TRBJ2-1	CAWSPGYEQFF	TGTGCCTGGAGTCCGGGCTATGAGCAGTTCTTC
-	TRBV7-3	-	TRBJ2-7	CASSQGPDYEQYF	TGTGCCAGCAGTCAGGGTCCAGACTACGAGCAGTACTTC
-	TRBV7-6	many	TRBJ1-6	CASSPSLGSPLHF	TGTGCCAGCAGTCCCTCTTTGGGATCACCCCTCCACTTT
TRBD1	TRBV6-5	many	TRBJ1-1	CASSYSAGGQGTEAFF	TGTGCCAGCAGTTACTCGGCAGGGGGCCAGGGAACTGAAGCTTTCTTT
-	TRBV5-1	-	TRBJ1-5	CASSLRLQPQHF	TGCGCCAGCAGCTTGAGACTTCAGCCCCAGCATTTT
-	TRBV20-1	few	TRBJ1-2	CSARDTANYGYTF	TGCAGTGCTAGAGACACCGCTAACTATGGCTACACCTTC
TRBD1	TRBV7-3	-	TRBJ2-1	CASSSNPGQGVHEQFF	TGTGCCAGCAGTTCAAACCCGGGACAGGGTGTCCATGAGCAGTTCTTC
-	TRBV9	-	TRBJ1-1	CASSEHPAGRMNTEAFF	TGTGCCAGCAGCGAACATCCAGCGGGACGGATGAACACTGAAGCTTTCTTT
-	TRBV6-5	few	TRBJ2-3	CASRLDSAAPRTDTQYF	TGTGCCAGCAGATTGGATTCGGCAGCCCCGAGGACAGATACGCAGTATTTT
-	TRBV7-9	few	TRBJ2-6	CASSLRPLGLRANVLTF	TGTGCCAGCAGCTTACGCCCCCTCGGACTTCGGGCCAACGTCCTGACTTTC
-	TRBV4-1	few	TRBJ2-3	CASSQGDRFTDTQYF	TGCGCCAGCAGCCAAGGCGACAGATTCACAGATACGCAGTATTTT
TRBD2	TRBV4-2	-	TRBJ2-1	CASSQDWASGGGNEQFF	TGTGCCAGCAGCCAAGATTGGGCTAGCGGGGGGGGGAATGAGCAGTTCTTC
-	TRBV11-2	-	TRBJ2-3	CASSPGGQGPHSTDTQYF	TGTGCCAGCAGCCCAGGCGGGCAGGGTCCTCATAGCACAGATACGCAGTATTTT
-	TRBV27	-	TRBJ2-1	CASSLSGSGLENEQFF	TGTGCCAGCAGTTTATCTGGCTCGGGGCTCGAAAATGAGCAGTTCTTC
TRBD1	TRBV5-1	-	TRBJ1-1	CASSWIGQASEAFF	TGCGCCAGCAGCTGGATTGGACAGGCCAGTGAAGCTTTCTTT
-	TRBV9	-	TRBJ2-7	CASSEKWTVTTTYEQYF	TGTGCCAGCAGCGAGAAATGGACAGTGACGACTACCTACGAGCAGTACTTC
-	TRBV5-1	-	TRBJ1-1	CASRQGSNTEAFF	TGCGCCAGCAGACAGGGTAGTAACACTGAAGCTTTCTTT
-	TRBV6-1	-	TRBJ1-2	CASSEYRGYGYTF	TGTGCCAGCAGTGAATATAGGGGGTATGGCTACACCTTC
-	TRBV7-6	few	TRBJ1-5	CASSLADGRPQHF	TGTGCCAGCAGCTTAGCTGACGGGAGGCCCCAGCATTTT
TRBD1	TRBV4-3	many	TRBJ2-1	CASSQDDRGIDEQFF	TGCGCCAGCAGCCAAGATGACAGGGGGATCGATGAGCAGTTCTTC
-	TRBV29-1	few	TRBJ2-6	CSVEDPVAAGANVLTF	TGCAGCGTTGAAGATCCGGTCGCGGCTGGGGCCAACGTCCTGACTTTC
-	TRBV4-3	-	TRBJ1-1	CASSRGAKGTEAFF	TGCGCCAGCAGCCGGGGGGCTAAGGGGACTGAAGCTTTCTTT
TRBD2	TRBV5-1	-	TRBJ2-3	CASRSGTSVPDTQYF	TGCGCCAGCAGGTCCGGGACTAGCGTACCAGATACGCAGTATTTT
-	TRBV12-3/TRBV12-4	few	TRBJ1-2	CASTLLTANYGYTF	TGTGCCAGCACTTTGTTAACAGCTAACTATGGCTACACCTTC
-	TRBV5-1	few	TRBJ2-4	CASSLYGGSDLSPAKNIQYF	TGCGCCAGCAGCCTATATGGGGGCAGCGACCTGTCTCCAGCCAAAAACATTCAGTACTTC
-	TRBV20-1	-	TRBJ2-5	CSARDYRGGETQYF	TGCAGTGCTAGAGATTACCGGGGTGGAGAGACCCAGTACTTC